These 28 T cell receptor beta chains came from one sample sequenced in a study of blood T cells in healthy people across ages. With a J-beta primer mix and a sample-barcoded 5' primer, a second PCR ran 7 to 11 cycles. TCRdb re-derived calls from the 5' RACE reads in MiXCR, one entry per CDR3 protein. This sample has about 1.1 million distinct CDR3 sequences, with more than 30% found just once. Sequencing was done on a sample of blood. The receptor source for this set is a man aged 18 to 30 in good health.

This chain joins TRBV5-1 and TRBJ1-2, with unresolved D. This CDR3 has 15 residues. CDR1 and CDR2 from the germline V gene are SGHRS and YFSETQ. Deletions cut 0 bases from V and 0 bases from J, with 9 bases between. CDR3 loop: CASSLAWRANYGYTF. CDR3 DNA sequence: TGCGCCAGCAGCTTGGCATGGAGAGCTAACTATGGCTACACCTTC.

This clonotype was observed a handful of times. The chain has TRBV28 and TRBJ1-5, with D unresolved. CDR1 is MDHEN, CDR2 SYDVKM, per germline. This CDR3 comprises 15 residues. Trimming stripped 7 bases from V and 0 bases from J, with 13 bases between. CDR3 DNA sequence: TGTGCCAGCACCACGGGAGAATATAGCAATCAGCCCCAGCATTTT. Its translation is CASTTGEYSNQPQHF.

With respect to this clonotype: A junction boundary mismatches the germline segment, possibly from a read error. The V gene is TRBV12-5, the J gene TRBJ2-3, with D perhaps TRBD1 (5 bases). Germline V gene sequence: CDR1 LGHNT, CDR2 FRNRAP. CDR3 length: 13 residues. The CDR3: CASGPDATDTQYF. As DNA, the CDR3 is TGTGCTAGTGGCCCGGACGCGACAGATACGCAGTATTTC.

This clonotype was detected only a few times. V gene TRBV25-1 combines with J gene TRBJ1-5; no clear D gene. Trimming stripped 4 bases from V and 7 bases from J, with 5 bases between. Germline loops: CDR1 MGHDK, CDR2 SYGVNS. The CDR3 consists of 11 residues. CDR3 nucleotides: TGTGCCAGCAGTGCGGCCCAGCCCCAGCATTTT. Protein sequence: CASSAAQPQHF.

The rearrangement joins TRBV12-3 or TRBV12-4 to TRBJ2-7; D uncertain. The CDR3 length is 12 residues. V gave up 6 bases and J gave up 6 bases, with 12 bases separating them. The CDR3 DNA reads TGTGCCAGCAGGGGCATGACTTCCGAGCAGTACTTC. It encodes CASRGMTSEQYF.

The rearrangement links TRBV5-1 to TRBJ1-2, with 8 bases matching TRBD1. Germline V CDR1 and CDR2: SGHRS, YFSETQ. CDR3 size: 13 residues. The J segment lost 7 bases and the V segment lost 5 bases, leaving 7 bases of the junction unmatched. Written as DNA, the CDR3 is TGCGCCAGCAGACAGGGACAGGCCGGTGGCTACACCTTC. It specifies CASRQGQAGGYTF.

V gene TRBV2 combines with J gene TRBJ2-5; the D gene is possibly TRBD2 (6 bases). Germline CDR1 SNHLY, CDR2 FYNNEI. Trimming cost V 6 bases and J 7 bases, with 12 bases left between them. This CDR3 has 12 amino acids. The CDR3 nucleotides read TGTGCCAGCAGGACAGAGGGAGGGACCCAGTACTTC. It translates to CASRTEGGTQYF.

The chain has TRBV3-1 and TRBJ1-6; no firm D call. The V end was cut by 4 bases, the J end by 10 bases, with 11 bases between. The CDR3 has 13 residues. The germline CDR1 and CDR2 sequences are LGHDT and YNNKEL (reference sequence). The CDR3 spells CASSPYPGSPLHF. The CDR3 bases are TGTGCCAGCAGCCCGTACCCAGGCTCACCCCTCCACTTT. Full variable domain (outside the CDR3, taken from reference TRBV3-1 and TRBJ1-6): DTAVSQTPKYLVTQMGNDKSIKCEQNLGHDTMYWYKQDSKKFLKIMFSYNNKELIINETVPNRFSPKSPDKAHLNLHINSLELGDSAVYFCASSPYPGSPLHFGNGTRLTVT.

Points on this clonotype: It may be a read error: a sequence one base away is much more abundant. This rearrangement joins TRBV29-1 to TRBJ2-1; D is perhaps TRBD2 (5 bases). In germline, CDR1 is SQVTM, CDR2 ANQGSEA. The CDR3 covers 11 residues. V was pared by 3 bases and J by 13 bases, with 13 bases between. The CDR3, as DNA: TGCAGCGTTGATGAGGGCGAGACCCAGTTCTTC. Translated: CSVDEGETQFF.

The V and J genes are TRBV6-2 or TRBV6-3 and TRBJ1-2; D gene uncertain. The CDR3 length is 15 residues. Germline V gives CDR1 MNHEY, CDR2 SVGEGT. Trimming left V 5 bases short and J 0 bases short, with 13 bases between. The CDR3: CASSTRRATNYGYTF. For the CDR3, the DNA is TGTGCCAGCAGTACCCGGCGAGCAACTAACTATGGCTACACCTTC.

Points on this clonotype: The junction departs from germline at one end; a sequencing error may be responsible. The chain recombines TRBV29-1 with TRBJ1-2; 7 nucleotides match TRBD1. The germline V gene encodes CDR1 SQVTM and CDR2 ANQGSEA. The CDR3 is 13 residues long. CDR3 nucleotides: TGCAGCGTTGGTACAGGGGAGAGGTATGGCCACACCTTC. Its protein product is CSVGTGERYGHTF.

The chain combines TRBV4-2 with TRBJ2-5; D is perhaps TRBD2 (7 bases). There are 15 residues in the CDR3. Germline V lookup: CDR1 LGHNA, CDR2 YNFKEQ. V was pared by 3 bases and J by 5 bases, with 16 bases between. CDR3 DNA sequence: TGTGCCAGCAGCCATCGGGCAGGGGAGGGGGAGACCCAGTACTTC. Encoded protein: CASSHRAGEGETQYF.

The chain has TRBV4-2 and TRBJ1-3, with a weak D call TRBD1 (5 bases). This CDR3 is 16 amino acids long. V lost 0 bases to trimming and J lost 0 bases, with 9 bases between them. Germline V gene sequence: CDR1 LGHNA, CDR2 YNFKEQ. The CDR3 DNA reads as TGTGCCAGCAGCCAAGATTGGGGCAACTCTGGAAACACCATATATTTT. This encodes CASSQDWGNSGNTIYF.

This chain connects TRBV11-2 to TRBJ1-2, with TRBD1 as a possible D gene (6 bases). Per the germline V gene, CDR1 is SGHAT and CDR2 is FQNNGV. The CDR3 has 18 amino acids. Trimming left V 4 bases short and J 3 bases short, with 24 bases between. CDR3 in DNA: TGTGCCAGCAGCTCCCTTATGGGCACAGGGAGACGGGACTATGGCTACACCTTC. Its protein is CASSSLMGTGRRDYGYTF. Full variable domain (missing parts from reference TRBV11-2 and TRBJ1-2): EAGVAQSPRYKIIEKRQSVAFWCNPISGHATLYWYQQILGQGPKLLIQFQNNGVVDDSQLPKDRFSAERLKGVDSTLKIQPAKLEDSAVYLCASSSLMGTGRRDYGYTFGSGTRLTVV.

The CDR3 loop is CASSLRGGSDSPLHF. The CDR3 region has the DNA TGTGCCAGCAGCTTAAGGGGGGGCTCTGATTCACCCCTCCACTTT. The rearrangement uses TRBV7-3 and TRBJ1-6; the D gene is possibly TRBD1 (6 bases). Trimming pared 1 base from V and 8 bases from J, leaving 12 bases between. The CDR3 is 15 residues long. Germline V gene data show CDR1 as SGHTA and CDR2 as FQGTGA.

In this sample, this clonotype turned up many times. This chain connects TRBV28 to TRBJ1-4; 9 positions agree with TRBD1. V was clipped by 2 bases and J by 7 bases; unmatched bases: 5. From germline, CDR1 is MDHEN and CDR2 SYDVKM. This CDR3 is 15 amino acids long. CDR3 sequence (DNA): TGTGCCAGCAGTTTAACGGGACAGGGCGGTGAAAAACTGTTTTTT. Its protein is CASSLTGQGGEKLFF.

There are a few counts of this clonotype. V is TRBV20-1 and J is TRBJ2-1; tentative D call: TRBD2 (6 bases). The J call is uncertain, as TRBJ2-7 better fits the DNA end. The CDR3 runs 13 residues. The V gene's germline CDR1 is DFQATT and CDR2 SNEGSKA (reference sequence). The CDR3 loop is CSASGGSYNEQYF. Here the CDR3 DNA reads TGCAGTGCTAGCGGGGGTTCCTACAATGAGCAGTACTTC.

This clonotype was counted a single time. The V gene is TRBV4-3, the J gene TRBJ1-2, with 11 nucleotides matching TRBD1. Trimming cost V 0 bases and J 8 bases; bases outside gene matches: 11. CDR1 LGHNA and CDR2 YSLEER come from the germline V gene. The CDR3 sequence is 17 residues long. CDR3 bases: TGCGCCAGCAGCCAAGAAACCGGGACAGGGGGAATCGACGGCTACACCTTC. Protein product: CASSQETGTGGIDGYTF.

The genes are TRBV2 and TRBJ1-6; tentatively, D is TRBD1 (5 bases). This CDR3 region has 15 residues. V dropped 7 bases and J dropped 10 bases, with 20 bases sitting between them. Germline lookup yields CDR1 SNHLY and CDR2 FYNNEI. Here the CDR3 reads CASIRGSIMRSPLHF. CDR3 bases: TGTGCCAGCATTCGGGGGTCGATTATGAGGTCACCCCTCCACTTT.

This clonotype has only a few counts. This rearrangement joins TRBV6-1 to TRBJ1-2; maybe TRBD1 (6 bases). There are 13 residues in the CDR3. Trimming cost V 6 bases and J 7 bases, with 15 bases left between them. Germline V gene lookup returns CDR1 MNHNS and CDR2 SASEGT. The DNA for the CDR3 is TGTGCCAGCAGCGAACAGGGTGTTGGTGGCTACACCTTC. Protein: CASSEQGVGGYTF.

The rearrangement links TRBV12-3 or TRBV12-4 to TRBJ2-6; D gene uncertain. There are 15 residues in the CDR3. Between the trimmed V and J ends, which lost 6 bases and 0 bases, there was a span of 9 bases. CDR3 sequence (DNA): TGTGCCAGCAGGCCACAGAGCTCTGGGGCCAACGTCCTGACTTTC. Translated: CASRPQSSGANVLTF.

This clonotype was detected only a few times. The chain has TRBV7-2 and TRBJ1-1; D uncertain. V shed 6 bases and J shed 4 bases, with 12 bases lying between them. CDR1 is SGHTA and CDR2 is FQGNSA in the germline V gene. The CDR3 is 13 residues long. CDR3 loop: CASRPTVGTEAFF. CDR3 sequence (DNA): TGTGCCAGCAGACCTACGGTGGGCACTGAAGCTTTCTTT.

Worth noting for this clonotype: A much larger clone lies a single base off, so this may be a read error. The chain employs TRBV29-1 and TRBJ2-1; the D call may be TRBD1 or TRBD2 (5 bases each). Germline V lookup: CDR1 SQVTM, CDR2 ANQGSEA. The CDR3 is 14 amino acids. CDR3 loop: CSVEVWDESNGQFF. In DNA, the CDR3 is TGCAGCGTTGAAGTGTGGGACGAAAGTAATGGGCAGTTCTTC.

This chain links TRBV5-1 with TRBJ2-7, with 7 bases that match TRBD2. The CDR3 consists of 17 residues. J gave up 0 bases and V 1 base, and 10 bases lay outside the gene matches. The germline V gene encodes CDR1 SGHRS and CDR2 YFSETQ. In DNA form, the CDR3 reads TGCGCCAGCAGCTTGCGGGCTAGCGGTTCCAGCTCCTACGAGCAGTACTTC. This encodes CASSLRASGSSSYEQYF.

This clonotype was seen only a few times. The gene calls are TRBV4-1 and TRBJ2-7; 7 bases are a match to TRBD1. The germline V gene encodes CDR1 MGHRA and CDR2 YSYEKL. The V gene end was trimmed by 2 bases and the J gene end by 2 bases; junction bases not matched to a gene: 6. This CDR3 spans 15 amino acids. This chain's CDR3 is CASSQPDRRTYEQYF. Here the CDR3 DNA reads TGCGCCAGCAGCCAACCGGACAGGAGAACCTACGAGCAGTACTTC.

Remarks on this clonotype: The CDR3 does not end in the conserved phenylalanine or tryptophan, so this is likely a read error. This rearrangement joins TRBV5-5 to TRBJ2-4; tentatively, D is TRBD1 (6 bases). The DNA end is a closer match to TRBJ2-7, so the J assignment may be wrong. The CDR3 sequence is 15 residues long. Germline CDR1 is SGHKS and CDR2 is YYEKEE (reference sequence). CDR3 nucleotide sequence: TGTGCCAGCAGCTTAGGGGGAGCTAGCCTCTACGAGCAGTACTGC. The encoded protein is CASSLGGASLYEQYC.

The V gene is TRBV7-2, the J gene TRBJ2-3; a weak D match, TRBD1 (6 bases). The germline V gene has CDR1 SGHTA and CDR2 FQGNSA. The V gene lost 5 bases and the J gene lost 7 bases, with 19 bases spanning the gap. This CDR3 comprises 15 residues. The CDR3 is CASSRRQASGNTQYF. The CDR3 region has the DNA TGTGCCAGCAGCCGGAGACAGGCCTCCGGCAATACGCAGTATTTT.

Concerning this clonotype itself: This may arise from a read error, as a much more abundant clone is one base away. V and J are TRBV12-3 or TRBV12-4 and TRBJ2-3, with TRBD1 identical over 7 bases. V lost 7 bases and J lost 2; bases outside the gene matches: 9. CDR3 size: 15 residues. CDR3 coding DNA: TGTGCCAGCAACCAGAGACAGGGTCCCACAGATACGCAGTATTTT. Amino acids: CASNQRQGPTDTQYF.